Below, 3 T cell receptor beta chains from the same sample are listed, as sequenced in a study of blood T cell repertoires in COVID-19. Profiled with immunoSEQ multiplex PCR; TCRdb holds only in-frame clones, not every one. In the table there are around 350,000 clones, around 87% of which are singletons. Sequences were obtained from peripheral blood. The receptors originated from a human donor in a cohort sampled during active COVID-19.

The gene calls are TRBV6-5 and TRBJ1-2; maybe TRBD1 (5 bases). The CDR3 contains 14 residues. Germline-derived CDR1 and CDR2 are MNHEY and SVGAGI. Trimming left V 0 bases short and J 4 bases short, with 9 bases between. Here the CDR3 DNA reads TGTGCCAGCAGTTACTCGCCGACAGCCTATGGCTACACCTTC. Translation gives CASSYSPTAYGYTF.

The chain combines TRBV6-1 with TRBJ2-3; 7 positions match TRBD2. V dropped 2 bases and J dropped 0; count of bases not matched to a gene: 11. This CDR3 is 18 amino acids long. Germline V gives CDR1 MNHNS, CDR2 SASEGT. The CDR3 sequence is CASSEHDLAGPSTDTQYF. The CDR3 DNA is TGTGCCAGCAGTGAACACGACTTAGCGGGCCCTAGCACAGATACGCAGTATTTT.

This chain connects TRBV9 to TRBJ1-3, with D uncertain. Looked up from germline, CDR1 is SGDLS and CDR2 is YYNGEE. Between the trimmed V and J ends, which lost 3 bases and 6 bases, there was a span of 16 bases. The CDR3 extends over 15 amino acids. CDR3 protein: CASSALPLVENTIYF. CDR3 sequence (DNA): TGTGCCAGCAGCGCGCTTCCCCTAGTTGAAAACACCATATATTTT. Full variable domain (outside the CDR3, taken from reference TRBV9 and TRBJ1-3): DSGVTQTPKHLITATGQRVTLRCSPRSGDLSVYWYQQSLDQGLQFLIQYYNGEERAKGNILERFSAQQFPDLHSELNLSSLELGDSALYFCASSALPLVENTIYFGEGSWLTVV.